The T cell receptor (beta chain) under discussion was sequenced for a study of cytomegalovirus exposure and HLA in healthy donors. Details on this clone: As yet, its antigen is unknown.

V lost 3 bases, J lost 5 bases, and 19 bases stayed unmatched. Germline CDR1 reads SGDLS; CDR2 reads YYNGEE. This CDR3 region has 20 residues. The PCR contained 60 Vbeta and 13 Jbeta primers. Method: immunoSEQ multiplex PCR; TCRdb's copy keeps in-frame clones and lacks some. Among roughly 180,000 clones listed, under 9.5% were seen once. Study conclusions and caveats: Among TCR beta chains of equal frequency, HLA-associated ones were more clonally expanded in a later analysis. Testing in vitro showed a few CMV-associated chains specific for CMV antigens. Owing to their indistinguishability, certain V segments, notably TRBV6-2 and TRBV6-3, were excluded. Researchers catalogued some 160 TCR beta chains as cytomegalovirus-associated.

The source of this sequence is a woman aged 30 to 39 in good health and CMV-seropositive. The J gene is TRBJ1-4, the V gene TRBV9, with TRBD1 identical over 10 bases. The sample was PBMCs. The CDR3 DNA is TGTGCCAGCAGCGAGATGTATCCGGGACAGGGGACCCCTATCAATGAAAAACTGTTTTTT. It translates to CASSEMYPGQGTPINEKLFF.